Sequencing of this T cell receptor beta chain was carried out in a study of T cells after posttransplantation cyclophosphamide. Control samples came 1 year after myeloablative marrow transplants with methotrexate plus calcineurin inhibitor. In its sample, this clone was seen once. Antigen unknown. Produced via immunoSEQ multiplex PCR; TCRdb's table is partial and in-frame only. Here the sample spans 3,500 to 5,500 clones, about 80% being singletons. The study's findings and limits: Later post-transplant blood repertoires were often dominated by donor CD8+ memory clones. Tissue-infiltrating T cells from skin or gut overlapped little with blood T cells.

The receptor was derived from a male patient aged 40-50 years who received an allogeneic stem cell transplant from an unrelated donor, was CMV-positive, and had chronic GVHD only. Some T cells may be provided by the graft donor. The starting material was PBMCs, obtained after an allogeneic stem cell transplant with a calcineurin inhibitor and methotrexate.

CDR3 sequence reads: CASSQENREETQYF. The CDR3, as DNA: TGCGCCAGCAGCCAAGAGAACAGGGAAGAGACCCAGTACTTC. The V call is TRBV4-1, the J call TRBJ2-5; D perhaps matches TRBD1 (6 bases). V gave up 0 bases and J gave up 3 bases, with 8 bases separating them. Germline V gene sequence: CDR1 MGHRA, CDR2 YSYEKL. There are 14 residues in the CDR3.